This T cell receptor (beta chain) is drawn from a study of cytomegalovirus exposure and HLA in healthy donors. Study findings and constraints: One variant, a missense change in DCLRE1C, was linked in a later analysis to TCR beta V- and J-gene trimming. It was in a later analysis that TCR association rates were seen to vary by HLA locus, highest for DRB1 and lowest for HLA-C.

This clone has just a few counts. Its specificity is unknown. In nominal health when sampled, donors likely had unrecorded immune exposures nonetheless. The V and J ends lost 4 bases and 7 bases, in that order; junction bases with no gene match: 5. Germline V lookup: CDR1 MGHDK, CDR2 SYGVNS. The CDR3 contains 15 residues. Researchers ran the PCR with 60 Vbeta and 13 Jbeta primers. This table comes from immunoSEQ multiplex PCR, and its TCRdb copy is limited to in-frame clones, with some not included. This sample carries 100,000 to 150,000 clones, around 67% of them seen once, and the ten largest clones take less than 2.5%.

Sequenced sample: PBMCs. This clonotype was sampled from a woman aged 40-49 years in good health and CMV-seropositive. The J gene is TRBJ2-1, the V gene TRBV25-1; 12 nucleotides agree with TRBD2. CDR3 coding DNA: TGTGCCAGCAGTGGGACTAGCGGGAATGATAATGAGCAGTTCTTC. Its translation: CASSGTSGNDNEQFF. Filled out from reference TRBV25-1 and TRBJ2-1, the complete variable domain reads EADIYQTPRYLVIGTGKKITLECSQTMGHDKMYWYQQDPGMELHLIHYSYGVNSTEKGDLSSESTVSRIRTEHFPLTLESARPSHTSQYLCASSGTSGNDNEQFFGPGTRLTVL.